This T cell receptor (beta chain) was recorded in a study of OX40 agonist ivuxolimab in advanced cancers. Profiled with immunoSEQ multiplex PCR; TCRdb holds only in-frame clones, not every one. This sample has around 72,000 clones, with roughly 87% found just once. This clone was detected only once. The input for sequencing was CD4+ or CD8+ T cells sorted from blood, taken in a trial of the OX40 agonist ivuxolimab. The receptor was isolated from an adult with an advanced solid tumor such as melanoma, head and neck, liver or kidney cancer.

CDR3 DNA: TGTGCCATCAGTGATGTGGGGGACACTGAAGCTTTCTTT. Protein product: CAISDVGDTEAFF. V is TRBV10-3 and J is TRBJ1-1, with D tentatively TRBD1 (5 bases). V was pared by 3 bases and J by 3 bases, with 8 bases between. The CDR3 loop spans 13 amino acids. In germline, CDR1 is ENHRY, CDR2 SYGVKD.